A selection of T cell receptor beta chains follows, all from one sample in a study of blood T cells in healthy people across ages. Each CDR3 protein is one row after TCRdb ran MiXCR on the 5' RACE reads. Among roughly 1,800,000 distinct CDR3 sequences listed, roughly 52% were seen once. What was sequenced was blood. These receptors all stem from a woman aged 40 to 50 in good health. Both conserved end residues are part of each CDR3. The D gene is left open where the match is weak. Not all rows give a size; the values are once, few, many and, for expanded clones, a class.

j_call: TRBJ2-3
d_call: .
clone_size: .
cdr3_length: 15
v_call: TRBV11-2
cdr3_aa: CASSPRRLGTDTQYF
cdr3_nt: TGTGCCAGCAGCCCTCGGAGGTTAGGCACAGATACGCAGTATTTT

j_call: TRBJ2-3
d_call: TRBD1
clone_size: few
cdr3_length: 17
v_call: TRBV7-2
cdr3_aa: CASSLGGQGFSTDTQYF
cdr3_nt: TGTGCCAGCAGCTTAGGGGGACAGGGATTTTCCACAGATACGCAGTATTTT

j_call: TRBJ2-4
d_call: .
clone_size: few
cdr3_length: 11
v_call: TRBV4-1
cdr3_aa: CASSQDYTQYF
cdr3_nt: TGCGCCAGCAGCCAAGATTACACTCAGTACTTC

j_call: TRBJ2-3
d_call: TRBD2
clone_size: once
cdr3_length: 18
v_call: TRBV13
cdr3_aa: CASTEGGGGTPRLDTQYF
cdr3_nt: TGTGCCAGCACCGAGGGAGGCGGGGGGACTCCAAGGCTAGATACGCAGTATTTT

j_call: TRBJ2-1
d_call: .
clone_size: once
cdr3_length: 15
v_call: TRBV5-1
cdr3_aa: CASMGGASVYNERFF
cdr3_nt: TGCGCCAGCATGGGGGGGGCATCGGTTTACAATGAGCGGTTCTTC

j_call: TRBJ2-5
d_call: .
clone_size: many
cdr3_length: 13
v_call: TRBV15
cdr3_aa: CATSRGNEETQYF
cdr3_nt: TGTGCCACCAGCAGAGGGAATGAAGAGACCCAGTACTTC

j_call: TRBJ2-7
d_call: TRBD1
clone_size: .
cdr3_length: 16
v_call: TRBV7-8
cdr3_aa: CASSLGRTGGSYEQYF
cdr3_nt: TGTGCCAGCAGCTTAGGAAGGACAGGTGGCTCCTACGAGCAGTACTTC

j_call: TRBJ2-5
d_call: .
clone_size: .
cdr3_length: 13
v_call: TRBV7-2
cdr3_aa: CASSLGSGTTQYF
cdr3_nt: TGTGCCAGCAGCTTAGGGTCTGGAACCACCCAGTACTTC

j_call: TRBJ2-5
d_call: TRBD2
clone_size: .
cdr3_length: 15
v_call: TRBV6-5
cdr3_aa: CASYGGDWVSETQYF
cdr3_nt: TGTGCCAGCTATGGGGGGGACTGGGTTAGCGAGACCCAGTACTTC

j_call: TRBJ1-5
d_call: .
clone_size: .
cdr3_length: 13
v_call: TRBV6-6
cdr3_aa: CASIYNSNQPQHF
cdr3_nt: TGTGCCAGCATTTACAATAGCAATCAGCCCCAGCATTTT

j_call: TRBJ2-1
d_call: .
clone_size: .
cdr3_length: 16
v_call: TRBV7-2
cdr3_aa: CASSLGAANRYNEQFF
cdr3_nt: TGTGCCAGCAGCTTAGGAGCGGCTAACCGTTACAATGAGCAGTTCTTC

j_call: TRBJ2-5
d_call: .
clone_size: .
cdr3_length: 16
v_call: TRBV27
cdr3_aa: CASSFSNGRYQETQYF
cdr3_nt: TGTGCCAGCAGTTTCTCCAACGGACGGTACCAAGAGACCCAGTACTTC

j_call: TRBJ2-1
d_call: .
clone_size: few
cdr3_length: 16
v_call: TRBV9
cdr3_aa: CASSVDLGTQYNEQFF
cdr3_nt: TGTGCCAGCAGCGTAGATTTAGGGACACAATACAATGAGCAGTTCTTC

j_call: TRBJ1-2
d_call: .
clone_size: .
cdr3_length: 14
v_call: TRBV10-3
cdr3_aa: CAIRGDASNYGYTF
cdr3_nt: TGTGCCATCAGGGGGGACGCCTCTAACTATGGCTACACCTTC

j_call: TRBJ1-5
d_call: TRBD1
clone_size: .
cdr3_length: 15
v_call: TRBV7-2
cdr3_aa: CASSMDRPTNQPQHF
cdr3_nt: TGTGCCAGCAGCATGGACAGGCCAACCAATCAGCCCCAGCATTTT

j_call: TRBJ2-1
d_call: .
clone_size: .
cdr3_length: 11
v_call: TRBV4-2
cdr3_aa: CASAEGDEQFF
cdr3_nt: TGTGCCAGCGCCGAGGGGGATGAGCAGTTCTTC

j_call: TRBJ2-3
d_call: .
clone_size: .
cdr3_length: 14
v_call: TRBV20-1
cdr3_aa: CSARDGGPTDTQYF
cdr3_nt: TGCAGTGCTAGAGATGGAGGCCCCACAGATACGCAGTATTTT

j_call: TRBJ2-1
d_call: TRBD2
clone_size: .
cdr3_length: 15
v_call: TRBV28
cdr3_aa: CASSSPGGGAVEQFF
cdr3_nt: TGTGCCAGCAGTTCCCCCGGCGGGGGGGCAGTTGAGCAGTTCTTC